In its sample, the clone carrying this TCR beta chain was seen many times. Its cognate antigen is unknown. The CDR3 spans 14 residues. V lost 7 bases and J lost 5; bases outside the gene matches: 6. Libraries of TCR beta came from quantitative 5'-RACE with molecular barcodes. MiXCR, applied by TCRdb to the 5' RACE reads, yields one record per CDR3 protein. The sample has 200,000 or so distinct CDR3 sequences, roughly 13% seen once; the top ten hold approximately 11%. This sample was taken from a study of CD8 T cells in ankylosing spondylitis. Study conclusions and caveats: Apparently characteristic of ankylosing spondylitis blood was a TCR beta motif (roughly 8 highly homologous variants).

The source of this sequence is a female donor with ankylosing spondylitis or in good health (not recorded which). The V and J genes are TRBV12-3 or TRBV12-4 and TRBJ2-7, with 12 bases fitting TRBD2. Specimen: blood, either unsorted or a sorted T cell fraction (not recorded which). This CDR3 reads CASIASGRANEQYF. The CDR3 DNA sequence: TGTGCCAGCATCGCTAGCGGGAGGGCAAACGAGCAGTACTTC.